A single sample is the source of the 6 T cell receptor beta chains below, sequenced in a study of blood T cell repertoires in COVID-19. TCRdb's table, derived via immunoSEQ multiplex PCR, lists solely in-frame clones and lacks some. The profile shows around 50,000 clones, under 90% of them singletons. Sequencing was done on a sample of peripheral blood. The receptors here all came from a man aged 80 or over with COVID-19, enrolled during active disease.

The chain combines TRBV3-1 (or the pseudogene TRBV3-2) with TRBJ1-2; a possible D gene is TRBD1 (6 bases). With 3 bases removed from V and 8 bases from J, the gap between germline ends came to 13 bases. The CDR3 contains 13 residues. Germline V gives CDR1 LGHDT, CDR2 YNNKEL (reference sequence). CDR3 residues: CASSQLGGQGYTF. The CDR3 DNA reads TGTGCCAGCAGCCAGCTGGGGGGGCAGGGCTACACCTTC.

This chain joins TRBV28 and TRBJ2-1; TRBD2 matches at 14 bases. The CDR3 length is 18 residues. The germline gives CDR1 MDHEN, CDR2 SYDVKM. V lost 4 bases to trimming and J lost 7 bases; unmatched junction nucleotides: 12. The CDR3 bases are TGTGCCAGCAGTTATCCGTTGGGACTAGCGGGGGAGAATAATGAGCAGTTCTTC. This encodes CASSYPLGLAGENNEQFF.

V is TRBV7-2 and J is TRBJ1-2; D is uncertain. Germline lookup yields CDR1 SGHTA and CDR2 FQGNSA. Trimming took off 2 bases at V and 0 bases at J, with 10 bases between the two ends. CDR3 length equals 15 residues. This CDR3 reads CASSLLSFPNYGYTF. The CDR3 nucleotides are TGTGCCAGCAGCTTACTTAGTTTTCCTAACTATGGCTACACCTTC. Supplemented by reference TRBV7-2 and TRBJ1-2, the full variable domain reads GAGVSQSPSNKVTEKGKDVELRCDPISGHTALYWYRQSLGQGLEFLIYFQGNSAPDKSGLPSDRFSAERTGGSVSTLTIQRTQQEDSAVYLCASSLLSFPNYGYTFGSGTRLTVV.

V and J are TRBV7-2 and TRBJ2-1, with 8 bases matching TRBD1. The V segment lost 3 bases and the J segment 14 bases; nucleotides outside the gene matches: 9. This CDR3 spans 13 amino acids. Germline V gene sequence: CDR1 SGHTA, CDR2 FQGNSA. In nucleotides, the CDR3 is TGTGCCAGCAGCTTGATGACCGGGACAGGAAAGTTCTTC. Its translation is CASSLMTGTGKFF. Full variable domain (remainder filled in from reference TRBV7-2 and TRBJ2-1): GAGVSQSPSNKVTEKGKDVELRCDPISGHTALYWYRQSLGQGLEFLIYFQGNSAPDKSGLPSDRFSAERTGGSVSTLTIQRTQQEDSAVYLCASSLMTGTGKFFGPGTRLTVL.

V gene TRBV5-1 combines with J gene TRBJ1-5; D might be TRBD1 (5 bases). V dropped 2 bases and J dropped 5 bases, with 8 bases sitting between them. The V gene's germline CDR1 is SGHRS and CDR2 YFSETQ. The CDR3 is made up of 13 amino acids. Here the CDR3 reads CASSLGEDQPQHF. The CDR3 DNA sequence: TGCGCCAGCAGCTTAGGGGAGGATCAGCCCCAGCATTTT. The full variable domain, completed using reference TRBV5-1 and TRBJ1-5, is KAGVTQTPRYLIKTRGQQVTLSCSPISGHRSVSWYQQTPGQGLQFLFEYFSETQRNKGNFPGRFSGRQFSNSRSEMNVSTLELGDSALYLCASSLGEDQPQHFGDGTRLSIL.

The genes are TRBV6-2 or TRBV6-3 and TRBJ1-1; 8 nucleotides match TRBD1. V lost 6 bases, J lost 0 bases, and 6 bases stayed unmatched. The germline V gene encodes CDR1 MNHEY and CDR2 SVGEGT. The CDR3 is 15 residues long. CDR3 DNA: TGTGCCAGCAGCGAGGACAGGGAAGTGAACACTGAAGCTTTCTTT. It encodes CASSEDREVNTEAFF.